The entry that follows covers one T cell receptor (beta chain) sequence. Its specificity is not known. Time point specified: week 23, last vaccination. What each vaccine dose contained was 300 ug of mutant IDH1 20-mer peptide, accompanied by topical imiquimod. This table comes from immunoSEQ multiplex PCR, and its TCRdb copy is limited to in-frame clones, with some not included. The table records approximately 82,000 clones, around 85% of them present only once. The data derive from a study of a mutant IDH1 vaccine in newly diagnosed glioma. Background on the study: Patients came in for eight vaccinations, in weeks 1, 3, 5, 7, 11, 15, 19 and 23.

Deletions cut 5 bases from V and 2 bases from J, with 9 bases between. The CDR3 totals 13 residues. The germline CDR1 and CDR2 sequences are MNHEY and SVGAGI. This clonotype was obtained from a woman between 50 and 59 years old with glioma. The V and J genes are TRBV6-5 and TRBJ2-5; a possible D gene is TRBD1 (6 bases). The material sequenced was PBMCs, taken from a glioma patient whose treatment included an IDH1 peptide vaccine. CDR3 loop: CASSRDKQETQYF. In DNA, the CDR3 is TGTGCCAGCAGTCGGGACAAGCAAGAGACCCAGTACTTC.